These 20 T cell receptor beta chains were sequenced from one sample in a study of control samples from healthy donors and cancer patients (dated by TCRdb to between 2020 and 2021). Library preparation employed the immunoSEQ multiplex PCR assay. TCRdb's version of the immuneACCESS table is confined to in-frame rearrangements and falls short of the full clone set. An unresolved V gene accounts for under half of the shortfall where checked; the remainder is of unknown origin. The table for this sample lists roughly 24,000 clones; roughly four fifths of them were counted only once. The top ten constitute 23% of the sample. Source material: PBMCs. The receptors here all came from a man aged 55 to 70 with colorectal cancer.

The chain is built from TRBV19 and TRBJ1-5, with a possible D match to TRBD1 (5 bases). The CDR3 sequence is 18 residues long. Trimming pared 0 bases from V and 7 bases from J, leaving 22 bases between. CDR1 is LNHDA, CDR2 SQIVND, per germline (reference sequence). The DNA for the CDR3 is TGTGCCAGTAGTATAGACAGCCCCCTTTTATGGGGCGGCCAGCCCCAGCATTTT. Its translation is CASSIDSPLLWGGQPQHF.

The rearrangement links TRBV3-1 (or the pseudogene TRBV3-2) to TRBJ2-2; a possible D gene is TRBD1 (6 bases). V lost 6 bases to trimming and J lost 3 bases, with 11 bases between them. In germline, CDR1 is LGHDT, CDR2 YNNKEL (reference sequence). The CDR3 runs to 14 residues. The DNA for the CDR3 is TGTGCCAGCAGTTCGGACAGTTACACCGGGGAGCTGTTTTTT. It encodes CASSSDSYTGELFF.

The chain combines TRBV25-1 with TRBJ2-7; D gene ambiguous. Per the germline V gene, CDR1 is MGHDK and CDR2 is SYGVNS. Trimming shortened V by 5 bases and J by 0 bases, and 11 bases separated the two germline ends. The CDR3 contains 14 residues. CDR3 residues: CASSHPTRSYEQYF. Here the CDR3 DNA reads TGTGCCAGCAGTCACCCGACCCGCTCCTACGAGCAGTACTTC.

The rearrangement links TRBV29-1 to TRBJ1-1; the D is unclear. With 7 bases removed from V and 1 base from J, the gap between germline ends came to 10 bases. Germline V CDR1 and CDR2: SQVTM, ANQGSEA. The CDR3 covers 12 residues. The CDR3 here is CSASRQNTEAFF. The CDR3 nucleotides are TGCAGCGCCAGTCGACAGAACACTGAAGCTTTCTTT.

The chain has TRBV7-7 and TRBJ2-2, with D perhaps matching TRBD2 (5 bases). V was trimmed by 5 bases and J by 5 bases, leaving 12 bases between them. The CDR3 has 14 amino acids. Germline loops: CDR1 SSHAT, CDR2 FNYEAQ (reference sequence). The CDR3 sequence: CASSTTERTGELFF. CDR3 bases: TGTGCCAGCAGCACTACGGAGCGGACCGGGGAGCTGTTTTTT.

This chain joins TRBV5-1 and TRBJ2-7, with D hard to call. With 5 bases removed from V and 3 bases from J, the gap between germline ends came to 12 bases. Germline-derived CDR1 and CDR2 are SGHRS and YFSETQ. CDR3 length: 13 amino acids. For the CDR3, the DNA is TGCGCCAGCAGTTATCCTGGGCGCTACGAGCAGTACTTC. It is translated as CASSYPGRYEQYF.

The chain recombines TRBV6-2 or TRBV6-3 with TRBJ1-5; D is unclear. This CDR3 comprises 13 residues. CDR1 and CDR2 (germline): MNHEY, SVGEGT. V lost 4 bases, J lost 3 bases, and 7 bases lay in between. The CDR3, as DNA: TGTGCCAGCAGTTCGGCCCCCAATCAGCCCCAGCATTTT. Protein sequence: CASSSAPNQPQHF.

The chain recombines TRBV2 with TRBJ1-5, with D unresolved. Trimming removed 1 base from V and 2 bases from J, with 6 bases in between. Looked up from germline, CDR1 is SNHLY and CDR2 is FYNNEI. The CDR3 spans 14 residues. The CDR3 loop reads CASSEGTGNQPQHF. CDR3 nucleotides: TGTGCCAGCAGTGAAGGGACGGGCAATCAGCCCCAGCATTTT.

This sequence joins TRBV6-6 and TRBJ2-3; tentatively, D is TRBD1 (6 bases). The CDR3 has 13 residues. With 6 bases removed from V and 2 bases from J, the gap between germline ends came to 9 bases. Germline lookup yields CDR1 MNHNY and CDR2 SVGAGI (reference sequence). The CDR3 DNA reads TGTGCCAGCAGGGACAGTGCCACAGATACGCAGTATTTT. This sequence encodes CASRDSATDTQYF.

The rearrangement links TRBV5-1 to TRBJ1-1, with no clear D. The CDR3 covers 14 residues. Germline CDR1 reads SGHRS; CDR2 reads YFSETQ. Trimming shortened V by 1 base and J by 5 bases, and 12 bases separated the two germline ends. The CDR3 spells CASSLNAVGTEAFF. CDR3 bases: TGCGCCAGCAGCTTGAATGCCGTAGGGACTGAAGCTTTCTTT.

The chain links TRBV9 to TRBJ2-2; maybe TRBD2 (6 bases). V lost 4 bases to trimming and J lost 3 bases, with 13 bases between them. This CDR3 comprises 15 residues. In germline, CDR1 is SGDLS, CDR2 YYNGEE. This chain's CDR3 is CASSPLLADTGELFF. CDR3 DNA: TGTGCCAGCAGCCCCCTATTAGCGGACACCGGGGAGCTGTTTTTT.

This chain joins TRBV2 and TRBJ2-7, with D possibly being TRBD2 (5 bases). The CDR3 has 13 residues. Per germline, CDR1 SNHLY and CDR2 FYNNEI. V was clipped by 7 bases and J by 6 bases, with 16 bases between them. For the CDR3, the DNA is TGTGCCAGCAAGACCGAGCTAGCAGGCGAGCAGTACTTC. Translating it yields CASKTELAGEQYF.

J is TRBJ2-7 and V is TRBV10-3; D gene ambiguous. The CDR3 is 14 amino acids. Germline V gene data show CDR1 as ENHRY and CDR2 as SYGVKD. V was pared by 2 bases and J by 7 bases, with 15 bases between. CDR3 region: CAISEPNTPAEQYV. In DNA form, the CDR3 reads TGTGCCATCAGTGAGCCGAACACCCCCGCAGAGCAGTACGTC.

In DNA, the CDR3 is TGTGCCAGCAGGCTTCGGGGAAAATCCTACGAGCAGTACTTC. This encodes CASRLRGKSYEQYF. This chain connects TRBV11-2 to TRBJ2-7, with D possibly matching TRBD2 (5 bases). This CDR3 is 14 amino acids long. Germline CDR1 is SGHAT and CDR2 is FQNNGV. Trimming shortened V by 6 bases and J by 1 base, and 13 bases separated the two germline ends.

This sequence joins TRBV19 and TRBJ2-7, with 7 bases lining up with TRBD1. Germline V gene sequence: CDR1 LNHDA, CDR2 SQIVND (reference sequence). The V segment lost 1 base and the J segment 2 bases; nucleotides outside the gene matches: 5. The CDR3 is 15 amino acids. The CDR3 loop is CASSIAPTGTYEQYF. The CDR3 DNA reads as TGTGCCAGTAGTATAGCCCCGACAGGGACCTACGAGCAGTACTTC.

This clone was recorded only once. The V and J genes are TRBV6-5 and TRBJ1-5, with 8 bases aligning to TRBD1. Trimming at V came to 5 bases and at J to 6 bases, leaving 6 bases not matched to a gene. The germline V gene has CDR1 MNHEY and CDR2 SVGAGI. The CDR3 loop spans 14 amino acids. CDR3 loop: CASSLTGTGQPQHF. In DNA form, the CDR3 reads TGTGCCAGCAGTCTAACAGGGACAGGTCAGCCCCAGCATTTT.

The CDR3 sequence is CASSLSGAGTGVGNTIYF. CDR3 nucleotide sequence: TGTGCCAGCAGTTTATCGGGCGCTGGGACAGGGGTTGGAAACACCATATATTTT. The V call is TRBV28, the J call TRBJ1-3; 10 bases match TRBD1. Germline loops: CDR1 MDHEN, CDR2 SYDVKM. J gave up 3 bases and V 1 base, and 9 bases lay outside the gene matches. The CDR3 is 18 amino acids. Combining the CDR3 with reference TRBV28 and TRBJ1-3 gives the whole variable domain DVKVTQSSRYLVKRTGEKVFLECVQDMDHENMFWYRQDPGLGLRLIYFSYDVKMKEKGDIPEGYSVSREKKERFSLILESASTNQTSMYLCASSLSGAGTGVGNTIYFGEGSWLTVV.

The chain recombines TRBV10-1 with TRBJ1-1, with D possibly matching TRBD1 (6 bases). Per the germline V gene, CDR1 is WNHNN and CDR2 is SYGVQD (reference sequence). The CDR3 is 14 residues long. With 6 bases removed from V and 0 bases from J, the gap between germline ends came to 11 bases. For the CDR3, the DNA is TGCGCCAGCAGAAAGGACAGACTGAACACTGAAGCTTTCTTT. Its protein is CASRKDRLNTEAFF.

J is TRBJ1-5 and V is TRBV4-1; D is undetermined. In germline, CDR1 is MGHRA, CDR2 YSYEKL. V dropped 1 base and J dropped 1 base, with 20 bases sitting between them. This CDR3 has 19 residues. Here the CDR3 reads CASSQVAGGGIGSNQPQHF. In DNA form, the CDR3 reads TGCGCCAGCAGCCAAGTTGCGGGAGGAGGGATAGGCAGCAATCAGCCCCAGCATTTT.

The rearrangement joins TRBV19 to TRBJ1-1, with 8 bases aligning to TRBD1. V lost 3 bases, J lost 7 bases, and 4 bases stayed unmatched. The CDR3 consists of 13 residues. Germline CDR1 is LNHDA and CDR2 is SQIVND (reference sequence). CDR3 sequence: CASSIQGANEAFF. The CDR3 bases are TGTGCCAGTAGTATCCAGGGGGCGAATGAAGCTTTCTTT.